Following are 9 T cell receptor beta chains from one sample sequenced in a study of shared clonotypes between healthy human individuals. TCRdb's table, derived via immunoSEQ multiplex PCR, lists solely in-frame clones and lacks some. The sample shows fewer than 1.8 million clones, approximately 98.5% of them seen only once. The sequenced sample consisted of naive CD4+ T cells sorted from blood. Subset given: CD45RA+ positively selected. These receptors all stem from a man aged 25 to 45 in good health.

This rearrangement joins TRBV28 to TRBJ2-7, with 8 bases that match TRBD1. The CDR3 covers 13 residues. Trimming at V came to 7 bases and at J to 3 bases, leaving 5 bases not matched to a gene. In germline, CDR1 is MDHEN, CDR2 SYDVKM. CDR3 DNA: TGTGCCAGCACATTGGGACAGGACTACGAGCAGTACTTC. Its protein is CASTLGQDYEQYF.

The chain combines TRBV5-5 with TRBJ1-2; D might be TRBD1 (5 bases). CDR1 and CDR2 (germline): SGHKS, YYEKEE (reference sequence). CDR3 length: 16 amino acids. Between the trimmed V and J ends, which lost 0 bases and 6 bases, there was a span of 18 bases. The CDR3 spells CASSLGVQGGLDGYTF. CDR3 sequence (DNA): TGTGCCAGCAGCTTGGGTGTTCAGGGAGGTTTGGATGGCTACACCTTC. The variable domain in full, completed from reference TRBV5-5 and TRBJ1-2, reads DAGVTQSPTHLIKTRGQQVTLRCSPISGHKSVSWYQQVLGQGPQFIFQYYEKEERGRGNFPDRFSARQFPNYSSELNVNALLLGDSALYLCASSLGVQGGLDGYTFGSGTRLTVV.

CDR3 protein: CASSQGARGNQPQHF. As DNA, the CDR3 is TGTGCCAGCAGCCAGGGGGCGCGGGGCAATCAGCCCCAGCATTTT. This chain links TRBV28 with TRBJ1-5; TRBD1 matches 8 bases. The CDR3 sequence is 15 residues long. The germline V gene has CDR1 MDHEN and CDR2 SYDVKM. J lost 2 bases, V lost 6 bases, and 6 bases had no gene match.

The CDR3 protein is CASRQGQAFGKLFF. The CDR3 nucleotides read TGTGCCAGCAGGCAAGGACAGGCATTCGGAAAACTGTTTTTT. This chain uses TRBV6-5 with TRBJ1-4, with 7 bases aligning to TRBD1. The CDR3 sequence is 14 residues long. CDR1 MNHEY and CDR2 SVGAGI come from the germline V gene. V was clipped by 6 bases and J by 10 bases; unmatched bases: 11.

This sequence joins TRBV5-1 and TRBJ2-1, with 8 nucleotides matching TRBD1. Looked up from germline, CDR1 is SGHRS and CDR2 is YFSETQ. The V gene end was trimmed by 0 bases and the J gene end by 7 bases; junction bases not matched to a gene: 3. The CDR3 runs 14 residues. The CDR3 here is CASSLVQGANEQFF. CDR3 nucleotide sequence: TGCGCCAGCAGCTTGGTCCAGGGGGCGAATGAGCAGTTCTTC.

The chain has TRBV5-1 and TRBJ2-3; D remains unclear. This CDR3 is built from 12 residues. Germline CDR1 and CDR2: SGHRS and YFSETQ. Trimming took 3 bases from V and 2 from J, leaving 4 bases between them. CDR3 in amino acids: CASSYDTDTQYF. The CDR3 region has the DNA TGCGCCAGCAGCTACGACACAGATACGCAGTATTTT.

This rearrangement joins TRBV5-1 to TRBJ2-3, with 9 bases matching TRBD2. The CDR3 spans 18 residues. The germline gives CDR1 SGHRS, CDR2 YFSETQ. Losses at the gene ends were 0 bases for V and 1 base for J; bases not matched to a gene: 9. DNA for the CDR3: TGCGCCAGCAGCTTGGTGGCGGGAGGGCCAGTCGGCACAGATACGCAGTATTTT. It specifies CASSLVAGGPVGTDTQYF.

DNA of the CDR3: TGTGCCAGCAGCCATGACCGGGACACCACCGGGGAGCTGTTTTTT. Its translation: CASSHDRDTTGELFF. This sequence joins TRBV4-2 and TRBJ2-2, with D possibly being TRBD1 (6 bases). Germline V lookup: CDR1 LGHNA, CDR2 YNFKEQ. This CDR3 contains 15 residues. V was pared by 3 bases and J by 4 bases, with 12 bases between.

The chain carries TRBV5-1 and TRBJ2-7; 8 positions agree with TRBD2. After removal of 0 bases from V and 6 bases from J, the junction contained 5 bases not matched to a gene. Germline V CDR1 and CDR2: SGHRS, YFSETQ. The CDR3 covers 14 residues. The CDR3 DNA sequence: TGCGCCAGCAGCTTGGCAGCGGGAGAGGCCGAGCAGTACTTC. Its translation: CASSLAAGEAEQYF. The full variable domain, completed using reference TRBV5-1 and TRBJ2-7, is KAGVTQTPRYLIKTRGQQVTLSCSPISGHRSVSWYQQTPGQGLQFLFEYFSETQRNKGNFPGRFSGRQFSNSRSEMNVSTLELGDSALYLCASSLAAGEAEQYFGPGTRLTVT.